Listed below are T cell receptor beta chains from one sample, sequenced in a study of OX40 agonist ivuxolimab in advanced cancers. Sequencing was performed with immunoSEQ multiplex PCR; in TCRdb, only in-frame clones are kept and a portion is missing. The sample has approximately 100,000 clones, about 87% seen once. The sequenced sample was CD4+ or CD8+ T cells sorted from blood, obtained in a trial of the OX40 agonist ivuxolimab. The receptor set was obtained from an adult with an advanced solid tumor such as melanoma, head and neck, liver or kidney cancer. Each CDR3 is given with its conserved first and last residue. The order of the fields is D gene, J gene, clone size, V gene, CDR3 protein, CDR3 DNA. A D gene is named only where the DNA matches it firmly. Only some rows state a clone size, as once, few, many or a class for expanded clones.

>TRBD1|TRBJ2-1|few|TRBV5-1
CASSTGPGTGTNEQFF
TGCGCCAGCAGCACCGGTCCCGGGACAGGGACCAATGAGCAGTTCTTC
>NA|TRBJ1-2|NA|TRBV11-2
CASSLDGIYGYTF
TGTGCCAGCAGCCTTGACGGGATCTATGGCTACACCTTC
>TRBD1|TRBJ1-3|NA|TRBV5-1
CASSLSPGGSGNTIYF
TGCGCCAGCAGCTTGTCACCAGGGGGCTCTGGAAACACCATATATTTT
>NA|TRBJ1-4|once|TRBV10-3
CAISDNPDEKLFF
TGTGCCATCAGTGATAACCCGGATGAAAAACTGTTTTTT
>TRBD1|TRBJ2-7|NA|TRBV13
CASSRLRDRAHEQYF
TGTGCCAGCAGCCGCCTCCGGGACAGGGCCCACGAGCAGTACTTC
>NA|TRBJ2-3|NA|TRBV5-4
CASSRDISGDTQYF
TGTGCCAGCAGCCGGGACATATCGGGAGATACGCAGTATTTT
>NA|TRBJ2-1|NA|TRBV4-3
CASSQEPNNEQFF
TGCGCCAGCAGCCAAGAACCCAACAATGAGCAGTTCTTC
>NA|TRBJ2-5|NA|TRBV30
CAWSGGQWETQYF
TGTGCCTGGAGTGGGGGGCAGTGGGAGACCCAGTACTTC
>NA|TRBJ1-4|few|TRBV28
CAVGSATNEKLFF
TGTGCCGTTGGTTCTGCAACTAATGAAAAACTGTTTTTT
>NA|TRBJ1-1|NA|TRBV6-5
CASILGGTEAFF
TGTGCCAGCATCCTGGGTGGCACTGAAGCTTTCTTT
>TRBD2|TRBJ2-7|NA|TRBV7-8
CASSRLAGETYEQYF
TGTGCCAGCAGCCGACTAGCGGGGGAAACCTACGAGCAGTACTTC
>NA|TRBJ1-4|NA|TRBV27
CASSLFQTGLREKLFF
TGTGCCAGCAGTCTCTTCCAGACGGGTTTGAGAGAAAAACTGTTTTTT
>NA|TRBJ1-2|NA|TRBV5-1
CASSLGEGTWGYTF
TGCGCCAGCAGCTTGGGAGAAGGTACTTGGGGCTACACCTTC
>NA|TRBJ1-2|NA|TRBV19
CASSISNYGYTF
TGTGCCAGTAGTATTTCCAACTATGGCTACACCTTC
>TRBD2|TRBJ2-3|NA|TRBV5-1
CASSSGLAGGLVSTDTQYF
TGCGCCAGCAGCTCTGGACTAGCGGGGGGGCTGGTTAGCACAGATACGCAGTATTTT
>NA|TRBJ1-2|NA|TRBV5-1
CASSQTATNYGYTF
TGCGCCAGCAGCCAGACCGCAACCAACTATGGCTACACCTTC
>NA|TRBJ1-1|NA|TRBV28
CASSIRNTEAFF
TGTGCCAGCAGTATAAGAAACACTGAAGCTTTCTTT
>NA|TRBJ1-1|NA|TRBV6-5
CASRTDRVEAFF
TGTGCCAGCAGGACGGACAGAGTGGAAGCTTTCTTT
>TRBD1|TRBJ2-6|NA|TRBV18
CASSQTGPGANVLTF
TGTGCCAGCTCACAGACAGGGCCTGGGGCCAACGTCCTGACTTTC
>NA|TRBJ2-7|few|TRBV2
CASSFTATVSYEQYF
TGTGCCAGCAGTTTCACGGCAACCGTCTCCTACGAGCAGTACTTC
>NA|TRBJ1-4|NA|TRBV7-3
CAGAMVPNEKLFF
TGTGCCGGGGCTATGGTACCTAATGAAAAACTGTTTTTT
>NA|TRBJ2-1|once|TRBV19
CASSIVRADYNEQFF
TGTGCCAGTAGTATTGTGCGGGCGGATTACAATGAGCAGTTCTTC
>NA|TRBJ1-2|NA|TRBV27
CASSSVQGGGGYTF
TGTGCCAGCAGTTCCGTCCAGGGTGGTGGGGGCTACACCTTC
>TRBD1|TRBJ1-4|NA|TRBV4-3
CASSQDRQGRTNEKLFF
TGCGCCAGCAGCCAAGATCGACAGGGACGAACTAATGAAAAACTGTTTTTT
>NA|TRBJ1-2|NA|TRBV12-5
CASGQGSAYGYTF
TGTGCTAGTGGTCAGGGGTCGGCCTATGGCTACACCTTC
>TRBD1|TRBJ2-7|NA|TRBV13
CASSIQGASYEQYF
TGTGCCAGCAGCATTCAGGGGGCTTCCTACGAGCAGTACTTC
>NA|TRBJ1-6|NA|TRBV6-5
CASGVGGGESPLHF
TGTGCCAGCGGGGTCGGGGGGGGTGAGTCACCCCTCCACTTT
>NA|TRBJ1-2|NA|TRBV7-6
CASSGGGHYGYTF
TGTGCCAGCAGCGGGGGGGGGCACTATGGCTACACCTTC
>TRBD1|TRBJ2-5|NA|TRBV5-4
CASLWDRVAETQYF
TGTGCCAGCCTCTGGGACAGGGTAGCAGAGACCCAGTACTTC
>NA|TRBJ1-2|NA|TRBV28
CASSPQRTAITF
TGTGCCAGCAGTCCCCAACGGACAGCCATAACCTTC
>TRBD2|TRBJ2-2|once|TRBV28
CASSPYSGGPGTGELFF
TGTGCCAGCAGTCCCTATAGCGGGGGACCCGGGACCGGGGAGCTGTTTTTT
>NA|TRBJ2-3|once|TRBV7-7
CASSPAPGVGTDTQYF
TGTGCCAGCAGCCCTGCGCCAGGGGTTGGCACAGATACGCAGTATTTT
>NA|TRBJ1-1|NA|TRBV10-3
CAIARDIGNTEAFF
TGTGCCATCGCAAGGGACATCGGAAACACTGAAGCTTTCTTT
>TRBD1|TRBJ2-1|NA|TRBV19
CASSTGTGEGNEQFF
TGTGCCAGTAGTACCGGGACAGGGGAGGGGAATGAGCAGTTCTTC
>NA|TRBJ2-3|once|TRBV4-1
CASSQASDVAQYF
TGCGCCAGCAGCCAAGCTTCGGACGTCGCGCAGTATTTT
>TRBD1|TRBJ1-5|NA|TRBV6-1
CASSGQGAGGNQPQHF
TGTGCCAGCAGTGGGCAGGGGGCGGGAGGCAATCAGCCCCAGCATTTT
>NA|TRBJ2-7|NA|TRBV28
CASSLGGQSSYEQYF
TGTGCCAGCAGTTTGGGGGGACAGAGCTCCTACGAGCAGTACTTC
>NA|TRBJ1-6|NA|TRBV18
CASSPPESNSPLHF
TGTGCCAGCTCACCACCTGAATCAAATTCACCCCTCCACTTT
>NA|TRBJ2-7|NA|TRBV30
CAWSIGGGQYF
TGTGCCTGGAGTATCGGGGGCGGGCAGTACTTC
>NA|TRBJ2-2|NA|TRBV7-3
CASSSNPPGELFF
TGTGCCAGCAGCTCTAATCCCCCCGGGGAGCTGTTTTTT
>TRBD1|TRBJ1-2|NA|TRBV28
CANRDRDNYGYTF
TGTGCCAACCGGGACAGGGATAACTATGGCTACACCTTC
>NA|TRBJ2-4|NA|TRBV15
CATSRNLADIQYF
TGTGCCACCAGCAGAAACCTGGCGGACATTCAGTACTTC
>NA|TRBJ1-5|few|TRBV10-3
CAISPQGIYSNQPQHF
TGTGCCATCAGCCCGCAGGGAATATATAGCAATCAGCCCCAGCATTTT
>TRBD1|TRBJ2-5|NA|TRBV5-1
CASSLRGGEQETQYF
TGCGCCAGCAGCCTCAGAGGGGGCGAGCAAGAGACCCAGTACTTC
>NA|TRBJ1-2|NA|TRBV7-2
CASSSFGGGYTF
TGTGCCAGCAGCTCCTTCGGAGGGGGCTACACCTTC
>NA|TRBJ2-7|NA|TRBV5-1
CASSLADELTYEQYF
TGCGCCAGCAGCTTGGCCGACGAGCTAACCTACGAGCAGTACTTC
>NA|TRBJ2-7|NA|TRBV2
CASRDRTGHSYEQYF
TGTGCCAGCAGGGACCGGACTGGTCACTCCTACGAGCAGTACTTC
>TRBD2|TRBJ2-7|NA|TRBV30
CAWSLLAAYEQYF
TGTGCCTGGAGTCTACTAGCGGCCTACGAGCAGTACTTC
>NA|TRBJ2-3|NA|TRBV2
CASSIITDTQYF
TGTGCCAGCAGTATAATCACAGATACGCAGTATTTT
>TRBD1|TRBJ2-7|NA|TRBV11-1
CASSRTGYEQYF
TGTGCCAGCAGTCGGACAGGCTACGAGCAGTACTTC
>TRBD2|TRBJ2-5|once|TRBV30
CAWSQTRLAGVGTQYF
TGTGCCTGGAGCCAAACCAGGCTAGCGGGGGTTGGGACCCAGTACTTC
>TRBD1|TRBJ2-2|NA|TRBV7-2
CASSFGQGSTGELFF
TGTGCCAGCAGCTTCGGACAGGGGTCCACCGGGGAGCTGTTTTTT
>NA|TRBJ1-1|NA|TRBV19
CASSLLLNTEAFF
TGTGCCAGTAGTCTGCTTTTGAACACTGAAGCTTTCTTT
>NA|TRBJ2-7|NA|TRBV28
CASSRPALYEQYF
TGTGCCAGCTCAAGGCCGGCGCTTTACGAGCAGTACTTC
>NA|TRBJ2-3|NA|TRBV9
CASSDAGARDTQYF
TGTGCCAGCAGCGATGCGGGGGCGAGAGATACGCAGTATTTT
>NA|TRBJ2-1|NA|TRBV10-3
CAISAPFGTPPLNNEQFF
TGTGCCATCAGTGCTCCCTTTGGGACCCCTCCTTTGAACAATGAGCAGTTCTTC
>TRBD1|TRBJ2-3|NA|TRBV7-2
CASSLEGAKDTQYF
TGTGCCAGCAGCTTAGAGGGGGCCAAAGATACGCAGTATTTT
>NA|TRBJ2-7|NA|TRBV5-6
CASSFLQGVSEQYF
TGTGCCAGCAGCTTTTTGCAAGGTGTCTCTGAGCAGTACTTC
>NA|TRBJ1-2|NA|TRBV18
CASSPKGDGYTF
TGTGCCAGCTCACCAAAAGGGGATGGCTACACCTTC
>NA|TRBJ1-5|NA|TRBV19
CASTPSGDHQPQHF
TGTGCCAGTACCCCTTCCGGGGACCATCAGCCCCAGCATTTT